This is a list of T cell receptor beta chains from one sample in a study of blood T cell repertoires in COVID-19. Profiling relied on immunoSEQ multiplex PCR, and the TCRdb table lists in-frame clones only, not all of them. This table has approximately 6,600 clones, about nine tenths appearing once. Sequencing input: peripheral blood. These receptors all stem from a human donor in a cohort sampled during active COVID-19. The donor label of this sample is uncertain. Both conserved end residues are part of each CDR3. D genes are given only for firm matches. Clone size appears in some rows only: once, few, many, or a class for an expanded clone.

D	size	V	J	DNA	CDR3
TRBD2	-	TRBV7-2	TRBJ2-3	TGTGCCAGCAGCTTGGCCCTGGGAGCGGGGACCACAGATACGCAGTATTTT	CASSLALGAGTTDTQYF
TRBD1	once	TRBV5-1	TRBJ2-1	TGCGCCAGCAGCTGGGGGACAGGGGGCTTTGGGGATGAGCAGTTCTTC	CASSWGTGGFGDEQFF
-	-	TRBV7-2	TRBJ2-4	TGTGCCAGCAGCTTAGTAGTCAGCGACCAAAACATTCAGTACTTC	CASSLVVSDQNIQYF
-	-	TRBV3-1/TRBV3-2	TRBJ2-1	TGTGCCAGCAGCCAGGCAGAATCCTACAATGAGCAGTTCTTC	CASSQAESYNEQFF
TRBD2	-	TRBV5-4	TRBJ2-2	TGTGCCAGCAGCTGGACTAGCGTCGGGGAGCTGTTTTTT	CASSWTSVGELFF
TRBD2	-	TRBV18	TRBJ2-3	TGTGCCAGCCCCCGGCGGGGGGCCGCCACAGATACGCAGTATTTT	CASPRRGAATDTQYF
-	-	TRBV24-1	TRBJ2-5	TGTGCCACCAGTGACCCCGGGGAGACCCAAGAGACCCAGTACTTC	CATSDPGETQETQYF
TRBD1	-	TRBV11-3	TRBJ2-2	TGTGCCAGCAGCTCAAGGACAGGGGGCGCCGACGGGGAGCTGTTTTTT	CASSSRTGGADGELFF
-	-	TRBV5-4	TRBJ2-1	TGTGCCAGCAGCTTGGTAGCGAACTACAATGAGCAGTTCTTC	CASSLVANYNEQFF
TRBD2	-	TRBV7-2	TRBJ2-3	TGTGCCAGCAGCTTCGGACTAGCGGTCGATACGCAGTATTTT	CASSFGLAVDTQYF
-	-	TRBV7-2	TRBJ2-7	TGTGCCAGCAGCCCCAGGGAAATCATCTACGAGCAGTACTTC	CASSPREIIYEQYF
TRBD1	-	TRBV6-5	TRBJ1-2	TGTGCCAGCAGTTCGCCGGCAGGGGGCGATTCGGGCTACACCTTC	CASSSPAGGDSGYTF
TRBD1	-	TRBV3-1/TRBV3-2	TRBJ2-7	TGTGCCAGCAGCCGACAGGGGTCCTCCTACGAGCAGTACTTC	CASSRQGSSYEQYF
TRBD1	-	TRBV24-1	TRBJ2-1	TGTGCCACCAGTGATAGGGACAGGGGGCCATACAATGAGCAGTTCTTC	CATSDRDRGPYNEQFF
-	-	TRBV3-1/TRBV3-2	TRBJ1-2	TGTGCCAGCAGCCAAGAGTTGACAGAGACTAACTATGGCTACACCTTC	CASSQELTETNYGYTF
-	-	TRBV6-1	TRBJ2-1	TGTGCCAGCAGTGACCAGGGGAGCTCCTACAATGAGCAGTTCTTC	CASSDQGSSYNEQFF
-	-	TRBV2	TRBJ1-2	TGTGCCAGCAGTGCGATACAGGATAACTATGGCTACACCTTC	CASSAIQDNYGYTF
TRBD1	few	TRBV12-5	TRBJ1-2	TGTGCTAGTGGTTATTCCGGGACAGACTATGGCTACACCTTC	CASGYSGTDYGYTF
TRBD1	-	TRBV7-2	TRBJ2-7	TGTGCCAGCAGACCCGGGACAGGGACAGGCGAGCAGTACTTC	CASRPGTGTGEQYF
TRBD2	-	TRBV7-8	TRBJ2-5	TGTGCCAGCAGCCCCGGGACTAGCGGGGGGGCCGAGACCCAGTACTTC	CASSPGTSGGAETQYF
-	-	TRBV4-1	TRBJ2-7	TGCGCCAGCAGCCAAGGGGAGGCAGATTACGAGCAGTACTTC	CASSQGEADYEQYF
TRBD1	large	TRBV2	TRBJ2-1	TGTGCCAGCAGTGGGGGACAGGATGAGCAGTTCTTC	CASSGGQDEQFF
TRBD1	-	TRBV27	TRBJ2-7	TGTGCCAGCAGTTTCGGGACAGACTACGAGCAGTACTTC	CASSFGTDYEQYF
-	-	TRBV6-5	TRBJ2-3	TGTGCCAGCAGTTACTCGAGAGGGTGGGCGCAGTATTTT	CASSYSRGWAQYF
TRBD1	-	TRBV30	TRBJ1-6	TGTGCCTGTATGACAGGGGGATCCTATAATTCACCCCTCCACTTT	CACMTGGSYNSPLHF
TRBD1	-	TRBV19	TRBJ2-7	TGTGCCAGTAGTATACACCAAAGGACAGGCGTCCCCTACGAGCAGTACTTC	CASSIHQRTGVPYEQYF
-	-	TRBV28	TRBJ2-1	TGTGCCAGCAGTTTTGGGGGGGCGCACCCCAATGAGCAGTTCTTC	CASSFGGAHPNEQFF
-	-	TRBV27	TRBJ1-1	TGTGCCAGCAGTTTACAGGGGAACACTGAAGCTTTCTTT	CASSLQGNTEAFF
TRBD1	-	TRBV10-2	TRBJ1-6	TGCGCCAGCAGTGGTGGACAGGCGAGCTCCTATAATTCACCCCTCCACTTT	CASSGGQASSYNSPLHF
-	-	TRBV7-3	TRBJ2-5	TGTGCCAGCAGCTCGACAGAGTACCAAGAGACCCAGTACTTC	CASSSTEYQETQYF
-	-	TRBV3-1/TRBV3-2	TRBJ1-2	TGTGCCAGCAGCCCGCGGGGCAGTATCTACACCTTC	CASSPRGSIYTF
-	-	TRBV5-1	TRBJ1-1	TGCGCCAGCAGCTGGGGGGGACACCCGAACGCGGGCACTGAAGCTTTCTTT	CASSWGGHPNAGTEAFF
TRBD1	-	TRBV6-5	TRBJ2-5	TGTGCCGGACAGGGATTGTCTCAAGAGACCCAGTACTTC	CAGQGLSQETQYF
TRBD2	-	TRBV5-4	TRBJ2-5	TGTGCCAGCAGCCCATCGGGGGGTGCTTACCAAGAGACCCAGTACTTC	CASSPSGGAYQETQYF
-	-	TRBV28	TRBJ2-1	TGTGCCAGCAGTTTATATAACAATGAGCAGTTCTTC	CASSLYNNEQFF
-	-	TRBV6-2/TRBV6-3	TRBJ2-7	TGTGCCAGCAGTTACTCGAGGGAAAACTCCTACGAGCAGTACTTC	CASSYSRENSYEQYF
TRBD1	-	TRBV7-9	TRBJ1-4	TGTGCCAGCAGCTTGGACAGGTCTAATGAAAAACTGTTTTTT	CASSLDRSNEKLFF
-	-	TRBV19	TRBJ1-2	TGTGCCAGTAGTATAGTCGCGAATAACTATGGCTACACCTTC	CASSIVANNYGYTF
-	-	TRBV7-9	TRBJ2-3	TGTGCCAGCAGCCAGCAGGGGCCAACAGATACGCAGTATTTT	CASSQQGPTDTQYF
TRBD2	-	TRBV2	TRBJ2-1	TGTGCCAGCAGTGCCCGGGAGGGCCCTTACAATGAGCAGTTCTTC	CASSAREGPYNEQFF
TRBD1	-	TRBV12-5	TRBJ2-7	TGTGCTAGTGGGACAGGGGGCCCATTCTCCTACGAGCAGTACTTC	CASGTGGPFSYEQYF
-	-	TRBV27	TRBJ2-1	TGTGCCAGCAGTTCTCTAACTAATTACAATGAGCAGTTCTTC	CASSSLTNYNEQFF
TRBD1	-	TRBV27	TRBJ1-5	TGTGCCAGCAGTTTAGAGGGGGCAAGCAATCAGCCCCAGCATTTT	CASSLEGASNQPQHF
-	-	TRBV4-1	TRBJ2-7	TGCGCCAGCAGCCTGGCAGAACAGTACGAGCAGTACTTC	CASSLAEQYEQYF
-	-	TRBV5-1	TRBJ2-2	TGCGCCAGCAGCCTCCGAGCGAATACCGGGGAGCTGTTTTTT	CASSLRANTGELFF